These T cell receptor beta chains were read from a single sample in a study of blood T cell repertoires in COVID-19. Some clones are missing from TCRdb's copy, which holds only in-frame ones; the method was immunoSEQ multiplex PCR. Of around 150,000 clones detected, around 85% appear once; the ten largest clones hold 5% to 6%. Specimen: peripheral blood. The source is a human donor in a cohort sampled during active COVID-19. Both conserved end residues are part of each CDR3. The order of the fields is clone size, D gene, J gene, V gene, CDR3 protein, CDR3 DNA. A D gene is named only where the DNA matches it firmly. Size is stated for part of the rows, as once, few or many counts, or as a class when the clone is expanded.

size: -
D: TRBD1
J: TRBJ2-7
V: TRBV6-5
CDR3: CASSKGQSYEQYF
DNA: TGTGCCAGCAGTAAGGGACAGTCCTACGAGCAGTACTTC

size: once
D: TRBD2
J: TRBJ2-2
V: TRBV6-2/TRBV6-3
CDR3: CASSHTLAGEVGELFF
DNA: TGTGCCAGCAGCCACACCCTAGCGGGGGAGGTCGGGGAGCTGTTTTTT

size: -
D: TRBD2
J: TRBJ2-1
V: TRBV7-2
CDR3: CASSFSSGGGVEQFF
DNA: TGTGCCAGCAGCTTCTCTAGCGGGGGCGGGGTTGAGCAGTTCTTC

size: once
D: TRBD2
J: TRBJ2-3
V: TRBV14
CDR3: CAGGLAGVADTQYF
DNA: TGTGCCGGGGGGCTAGCGGGAGTCGCAGATACGCAGTATTTT

size: -
D: -
J: TRBJ2-7
V: TRBV13
CDR3: CASSLLESSYEQYF
DNA: TGTGCCAGCAGCTTACTAGAGAGCTCCTACGAGCAGTACTTC

size: -
D: TRBD1
J: TRBJ1-2
V: TRBV6-1
CDR3: CASCEQGAWGYTF
DNA: TGTGCCAGCTGTGAACAGGGGGCATGGGGCTACACCTTC

size: -
D: TRBD1
J: TRBJ2-1
V: TRBV7-8
CDR3: CASSISRLQGARYNEQFF
DNA: TGTGCCAGCAGCATAAGCCGACTACAGGGGGCGCGTTACAATGAGCAGTTCTTC

size: -
D: TRBD2
J: TRBJ2-7
V: TRBV9
CDR3: CASSPTGLVSEQYF
DNA: TGTGCCAGCAGCCCCACGGGACTAGTTAGCGAGCAGTACTTC

size: -
D: TRBD1
J: TRBJ1-3
V: TRBV25-1
CDR3: CASSLTGAPGNTIYF
DNA: TGTGCCAGCAGTCTAACAGGGGCCCCTGGAAACACCATATATTTT

size: -
D: -
J: TRBJ2-7
V: TRBV3-1/TRBV3-2
CDR3: CASSHRTRGTYEQYF
DNA: TGTGCCAGCAGCCATCGGACTAGGGGGACCTACGAGCAGTACTTC

size: -
D: -
J: TRBJ2-2
V: TRBV28
CDR3: CASSLYGVVGELFF
DNA: TGTGCCAGCAGTTTATATGGTGTAGTCGGGGAGCTGTTTTTT

size: -
D: -
J: TRBJ1-3
V: TRBV7-2
CDR3: CASSPLSNTIYF
DNA: TGTGCCAGCAGCCCCCTGTCGAACACCATATATTTT

size: -
D: TRBD1
J: TRBJ1-2
V: TRBV4-1
CDR3: CASSQESQGAYGYTF
DNA: TGCGCCAGCAGCCAAGAGTCGCAGGGGGCCTATGGCTACACCTTC

size: -
D: TRBD1
J: TRBJ1-5
V: TRBV24-1
CDR3: CATSDSTGGHSNQPQHF
DNA: TGTGCCACCAGTGATTCTACAGGGGGCCATAGCAATCAGCCCCAGCATTTT

size: -
D: -
J: TRBJ1-1
V: TRBV5-1
CDR3: CASSLVAGNTEAFF
DNA: TGCGCCAGCAGCTTGGTAGCGGGGAACACTGAAGCTTTCTTT

size: -
D: TRBD1
J: TRBJ1-5
V: TRBV7-3
CDR3: CASSLVGAGTGGGSNQPQHF
DNA: TGTGCCAGCAGCTTAGTGGGAGCCGGGACAGGCGGCGGCAGCAATCAGCCCCAGCATTTT

size: -
D: -
J: TRBJ1-3
V: TRBV5-4
CDR3: CASSPRGGLGNTIYF
DNA: TGTGCCAGCAGTCCCCGGGGGGGGCTTGGAAACACCATATATTTT

size: few
D: -
J: TRBJ1-2
V: TRBV20-1
CDR3: CSPLGDGYTF
DNA: TGCAGCCCCTTAGGGGATGGCTACACCTTC

size: -
D: TRBD1
J: TRBJ2-7
V: TRBV28
CDR3: CASSFLPDRSYEQYF
DNA: TGTGCCAGCAGTTTTCTCCCGGACAGGTCCTACGAGCAGTACTTC

size: once
D: TRBD1
J: TRBJ1-3
V: TRBV10-3
CDR3: CAISDPGGSGNTIYF
DNA: TGTGCCATCAGTGACCCAGGGGGCTCTGGAAACACCATATATTTT

size: -
D: -
J: TRBJ2-6
V: TRBV10-3
CDR3: CAIRRDSSSGANVLTF
DNA: TGTGCCATCAGGCGGGACTCCAGCTCTGGGGCCAACGTCCTGACTTTC

size: -
D: TRBD1
J: TRBJ1-2
V: TRBV5-1
CDR3: CASSRDRGHGYTF
DNA: TGCGCCAGCAGCCGGGACAGGGGGCATGGCTACACCTTC

size: -
D: -
J: TRBJ2-2
V: TRBV27
CDR3: CASSTPASANTGELFF
DNA: TGTGCCAGCAGTACCCCCGCTAGCGCGAACACCGGGGAGCTGTTTTTT

size: -
D: -
J: TRBJ1-1
V: TRBV5-1
CDR3: CASSLSGHRDNTEAFF
DNA: TGCGCCAGCAGCTTGAGTGGGCACAGGGACAACACTGAAGCTTTCTTT

size: -
D: TRBD1
J: TRBJ1-1
V: TRBV30
CDR3: CAWSAGGTEAFF
DNA: TGTGCCTGGAGTGCAGGGGGCACTGAAGCTTTCTTT

size: -
D: -
J: TRBJ2-7
V: TRBV12-3/TRBV12-4
CDR3: CASSSTLNYEQYF
DNA: TGTGCCAGCAGTTCGACTCTAAACTACGAGCAGTACTTC

size: -
D: -
J: TRBJ2-7
V: TRBV29-1
CDR3: CSVDYGGAEQYF
DNA: TGCAGCGTTGATTATGGAGGGGCCGAGCAGTACTTC

size: few
D: -
J: TRBJ1-5
V: TRBV19
CDR3: CASSTTTVFWPQHF
DNA: TGTGCCAGTAGTACGACGACAGTCTTTTGGCCCCAGCATTTT

size: -
D: TRBD2
J: TRBJ2-7
V: TRBV28
CDR3: CASSLLLAAYEQYF
DNA: TGTGCCAGCAGTTTGCTACTAGCGGCCTACGAGCAGTACTTC

size: -
D: TRBD2
J: TRBJ2-7
V: TRBV28
CDR3: CASRSTSGGFYEQYF
DNA: TGTGCCAGCAGATCGACTAGCGGGGGTTTCTACGAGCAGTACTTC

size: -
D: -
J: TRBJ1-2
V: TRBV5-1
CDR3: CASSPGYGEGYGYTF
DNA: TGCGCCAGCAGCCCGGGTTATGGGGAGGGATATGGCTACACCTTC

size: -
D: TRBD2
J: TRBJ2-7
V: TRBV2
CDR3: CASSEEPSGTGAYEQYF
DNA: TGTGCCAGCAGTGAAGAACCTAGCGGGACCGGGGCCTACGAGCAGTACTTC

size: -
D: TRBD2
J: TRBJ2-3
V: TRBV6-5
CDR3: CASRVSGGTDTQYF
DNA: TGTGCCAGCAGGGTTAGCGGGGGCACAGATACGCAGTATTTT

size: once
D: -
J: TRBJ2-7
V: TRBV19
CDR3: CASSIGPGGYEQYF
DNA: TGTGCCAGTAGTATTGGTCCAGGGGGGTACGAGCAGTACTTC

size: -
D: TRBD1
J: TRBJ2-1
V: TRBV7-3
CDR3: CASSSAPGQGFNEQFF
DNA: TGTGCCAGCAGCTCGGCCCCGGGACAGGGGTTCAATGAGCAGTTCTTC

size: -
D: -
J: TRBJ2-2
V: TRBV10-3
CDR3: CAISGQDGTGELFF
DNA: TGTGCCATCAGTGGGCAGGATGGGACCGGGGAGCTGTTTTTT

size: few
D: TRBD1
J: TRBJ1-4
V: TRBV6-5
CDR3: CASSPRDRGEKLFF
DNA: TGTGCCAGCAGCCCCCGGGACAGGGGTGAAAAACTGTTTTTT

size: -
D: -
J: TRBJ1-2
V: TRBV7-9
CDR3: CASSWGGSNYGYTF
DNA: TGTGCCAGCAGCTGGGGGGGTAGCAACTATGGCTACACCTTC

size: -
D: -
J: TRBJ1-2
V: TRBV12-3/TRBV12-4
CDR3: CASSLADYGYTF
DNA: TGTGCCAGCAGTTTAGCCGACTATGGCTACACCTTC

size: -
D: TRBD1
J: TRBJ2-2
V: TRBV7-9
CDR3: CASSLADRALDTGELFF
DNA: TGTGCCAGCAGCTTAGCCGACAGGGCTTTAGACACCGGGGAGCTGTTTTTT

size: -
D: TRBD2
J: TRBJ2-2
V: TRBV7-3
CDR3: CASSPAGGPAGELFF
DNA: TGTGCCAGCAGCCCCGCGGGGGGGCCGGCCGGGGAGCTGTTTTTT

size: -
D: -
J: TRBJ2-7
V: TRBV5-6
CDR3: CASSPWLLPTSYEQYF
DNA: TGTGCCAGCAGCCCCTGGCTCCTTCCCACCTCATACGAGCAGTACTTC

size: -
D: TRBD2
J: TRBJ2-7
V: TRBV9
CDR3: CASSPGTSGGYEQYF
DNA: TGTGCCAGCAGCCCAGGGACTAGCGGGGGATACGAGCAGTACTTC

size: -
D: -
J: TRBJ2-5
V: TRBV30
CDR3: CAWSLVDQETQYF
DNA: TGTGCCTGGAGCCTAGTAGATCAAGAGACCCAGTACTTC

size: -
D: TRBD2
J: TRBJ2-1
V: TRBV3-1/TRBV3-2
CDR3: CASSLGLAGNEQFF
DNA: TGTGCCAGCAGCCTCGGACTAGCGGGTAATGAGCAGTTCTTC

size: -
D: -
J: TRBJ2-3
V: TRBV27
CDR3: CASSLRVVGGYTQYF
DNA: TGTGCCAGCAGTTTAAGAGTTGTAGGAGGGTATACGCAGTATTTT

size: -
D: TRBD1
J: TRBJ2-5
V: TRBV12-3/TRBV12-4
CDR3: CASSLRQGQYF
DNA: TGTGCCAGCAGTTTACGACAGGGTCAGTACTTC

size: -
D: TRBD2
J: TRBJ2-7
V: TRBV3-1/TRBV3-2
CDR3: CASSPSGISSYEQYF
DNA: TGTGCCAGCAGCCCTAGCGGGATTAGCTCCTACGAGCAGTACTTC